This entry features one T cell receptor (beta chain) sequence. The sample originates from a study of T cell changes during pregnancy in multiple sclerosis. Trimming took 6 bases from V and 0 from J; bases not matched to a gene: 9. CDR1 is LNHDA, CDR2 SQIVND, per germline (reference sequence). CDR3 length equals 17 residues. The assay was immunoSEQ multiplex PCR, and TCRdb's table has in-frame clones only and misses some. This sample yields almost 50,000 clones, of which 85% to 95% are seen a single time; around 1% belongs to the top ten. The source is a female donor with multiple sclerosis, enrolled in a pregnancy study. Sequenced here: peripheral blood, sampled after pregnancy. The rearrangement links TRBV19 to TRBJ2-7, with 12 bases fitting TRBD2. CDR3 sequence reads: CASSVLAGGASSYEQYF. The CDR3 DNA follows: TGTGCCAGTAGCGTACTAGCGGGGGGCGCCAGCTCCTACGAGCAGTACTTC.